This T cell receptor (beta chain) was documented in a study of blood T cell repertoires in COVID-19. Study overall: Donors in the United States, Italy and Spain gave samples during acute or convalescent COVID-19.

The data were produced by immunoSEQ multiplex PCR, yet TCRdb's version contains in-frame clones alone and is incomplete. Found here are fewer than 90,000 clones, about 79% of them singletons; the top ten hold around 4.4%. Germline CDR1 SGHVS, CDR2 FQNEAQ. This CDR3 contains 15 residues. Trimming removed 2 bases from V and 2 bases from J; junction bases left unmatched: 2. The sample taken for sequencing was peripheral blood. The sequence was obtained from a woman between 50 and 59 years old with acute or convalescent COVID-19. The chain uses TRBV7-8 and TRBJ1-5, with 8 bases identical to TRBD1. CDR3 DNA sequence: TGTGCCAGCAGCTTAAGGGGACAGGGCAATCAGCCCCAGCATTTT. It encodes CASSLRGQGNQPQHF.